This is a list of T cell receptor beta chains from one sample in a study of T cells in Graves' hyperthyroidism and ophthalmopathy. TCRdb independently ran MiXCR on the multiplex PCR reads; one entry per CDR3 protein. Of a few hundred thousand distinct CDR3 sequences listed, roughly 46% are singletons. The source material was peripheral blood or thyroid tissue (not recorded which). The receptors come from a woman aged 18-29 years with Graves' hyperthyroidism. CDR3s leave out the opening cysteine and the closing phenylalanine or tryptophan. The order of the fields is V gene, D gene, J gene, CDR3 protein. The D gene is left open where the match is weak.

>TRBV9|-|TRBJ1-5
ASSETGFSNQPQH
>TRBV2|-|TRBJ2-5
ASSLEYQPQY
>TRBV7-2|-|TRBJ1-6
ASSLDPYSPLH
>TRBV6-5|-|TRBJ1-2
ASSYSSNYGYT
>TRBV27|-|TRBJ1-6
ASSFGWSSPLH
>TRBV20-1|-|TRBJ2-2
SAGATRNTGELF
>TRBV15|TRBD2|TRBJ2-1
ATSIPGLAGEGEQF
>TRBV5-4|-|TRBJ2-2
ASNTRSATGELF
>TRBV5-1|TRBD1|TRBJ1-2
ASSFEGQRNYGYT
>TRBV10-3|TRBD2|TRBJ2-7
AISGGLAGRNEQY
>TRBV25-1|-|TRBJ1-2
ASHEGGGGYGYT
>TRBV20-1|-|TRBJ1-1
SADTEAF
>TRBV7-9|-|TRBJ2-2
ASSLPIAMVDTGELF
>TRBV7-9|-|TRBJ1-1
ASSLLGIRGSNTEAF
>TRBV6-1|-|TRBJ1-6
ASRAGRAQGQGSPLH
>TRBV5-6|-|TRBJ1-5
ASSLSHRDQPQH
>TRBV24-1|-|TRBJ1-1
ATSDSTVLNTEAF
>TRBV7-9|TRBD1|TRBJ1-2
ASSSYTRQGGDT
>TRBV20-1|-|TRBJ2-3
SASHGTDTQY
>TRBV29-1|-|TRBJ1-2
SDTPYGYT
>TRBV7-2|-|TRBJ2-7
ASSYNSYEQY
>TRBV7-2|-|TRBJ2-3
ASSPDSTDTQY
>TRBV20-1|TRBD2|TRBJ2-2
SASSGRAETGELF
>TRBV2|TRBD1|-
ASSVTGGAYNEQY
>TRBV20-1|-|TRBJ2-5
SASLPWGTETQY
>TRBV29-1|-|TRBJ2-2
SVRAGGLANTGELF
>TRBV19|TRBD1|TRBJ1-1
ATDRGLVGEAF
>TRBV25-1|TRBD2|TRBJ2-7
ASSSGSTYEQY
>TRBV2|TRBD2|TRBJ2-3
ASSEVAGGPTDTQY
>TRBV20-1|-|TRBJ2-7
SARDWGVYEQY
>TRBV7-9|-|TRBJ2-5
AGSFKYCSYCPGETQY
>TRBV5-8|TRBD1|TRBJ1-2
ASSMGQGHGYT
>TRBV20-1|-|TRBJ2-3
SATPATTRTDTQY
>TRBV14|-|TRBJ2-7
ASSQVLAAAYEQY
>TRBV29-1|-|TRBJ2-7
SVVSYSGGTPEQY
>TRBV5-6|-|TRBJ2-7
ASSLDRVRNEQY
>TRBV7-9|TRBD2|TRBJ2-7
ASSLGSGLAGDYEQY
>TRBV19|-|TRBJ1-1
ATRDPSDVSAF
>TRBV4-1|-|TRBJ1-1
ASSQDSLITEAF
>TRBV7-3|-|TRBJ1-2
ASSLGSGGYT
>TRBV5-6|-|TRBJ1-1
ASSLRGFEAF
>TRBV11-2|TRBD2|TRBJ2-1
ASSLDGSGRSEQF
>TRBV7-2|-|TRBJ2-5
ASSSTDWETQY
>TRBV5-1|-|TRBJ2-6
ATATTVSGANVLT
>TRBV29-1|-|TRBJ2-5
SVGATVRETQY
>TRBV9|-|TRBJ1-2
ASSQGEAGIYGYT
>TRBV5-5|TRBD1|TRBJ1-5
ASSSGQGARRNQPQH
>TRBV6-2/TRBV6-3|-|TRBJ2-5
ASSYGQETQY